This T cell receptor beta chain comes out of a study of radiotherapy plus CTLA-4 blockade in lung cancer. Study at large: Among enrolled patients, 15% to 20% responded and less than 40% achieved disease control. General study points: Blood-borne expansion of tumor-derived TCR clones followed radiotherapy plus ipilimumab. Reports identified early blood T cell clone dynamics, with interferon-beta, as the best response predictor.

CDR3 length: 13 residues. Germline values: CDR1 SGHRS, CDR2 YFSETQ. J lost 6 bases, V lost 6 bases, and 5 bases had no gene match. Focal radiation and CTLA-4 blockade (ipilimumab) were tested in chemo-refractory metastatic non-small-cell lung cancer patients. The data were produced by immunoSEQ multiplex PCR, yet TCRdb's version contains in-frame clones alone and is incomplete. The table records 30,000 to 50,000 clones, roughly three quarters of them present only once. As concerns this clone: Its antigen is currently unknown.

The sample consisted of peripheral blood, taken from a patient treated with radiotherapy plus ipilimumab. The receptor's source is a human donor with non-small cell lung cancer that progressed on radiotherapy plus ipilimumab. The chain combines TRBV5-1 with TRBJ2-3; the match to TRBD2 covers 9 bases. The CDR3 loop reads CASTGTSMDTQYF. As DNA, the CDR3 is TGCGCCAGCACCGGGACTAGCATGGATACGCAGTATTTT.